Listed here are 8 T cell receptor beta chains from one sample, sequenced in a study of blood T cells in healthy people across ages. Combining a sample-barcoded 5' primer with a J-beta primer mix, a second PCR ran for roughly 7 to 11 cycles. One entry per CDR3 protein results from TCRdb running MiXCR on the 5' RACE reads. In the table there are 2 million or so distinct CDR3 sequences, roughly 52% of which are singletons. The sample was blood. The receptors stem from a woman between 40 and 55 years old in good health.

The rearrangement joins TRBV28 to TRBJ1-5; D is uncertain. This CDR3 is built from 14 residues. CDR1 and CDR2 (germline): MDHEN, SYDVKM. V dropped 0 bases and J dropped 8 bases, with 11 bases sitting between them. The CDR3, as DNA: TGTGCCAGCAGTTTATGGCCCCGCAGCGAGCCCCAGCATTTT. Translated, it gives CASSLWPRSEPQHF.

The chain's CDR3 is CASSPSSPGLQETQYF. CDR3 bases: TGTGCCAGCTCACCTTCCTCGCCAGGACTGCAAGAGACCCAGTACTTC. The genes are TRBV18 and TRBJ2-5; D is possibly TRBD2 (5 bases). CDR1 is KGHSH and CDR2 is LQKENI in the germline V gene. V dropped 3 bases and J dropped 2 bases, with 16 bases sitting between them. The CDR3 has 16 residues.

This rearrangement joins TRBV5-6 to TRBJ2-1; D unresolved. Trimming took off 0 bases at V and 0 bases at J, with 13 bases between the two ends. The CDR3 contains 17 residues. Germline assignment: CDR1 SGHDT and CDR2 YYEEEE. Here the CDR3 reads CASSLGWTVVSYNEQFF. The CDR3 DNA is TGTGCCAGCAGCTTGGGGTGGACGGTTGTCTCCTACAATGAGCAGTTCTTC.

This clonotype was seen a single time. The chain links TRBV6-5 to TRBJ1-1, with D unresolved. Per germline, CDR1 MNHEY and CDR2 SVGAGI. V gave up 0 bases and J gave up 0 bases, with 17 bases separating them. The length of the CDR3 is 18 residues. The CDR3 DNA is TGTGCCAGCAGTTACTCGAGGCCCCCGAGGATCATGAACACTGAAGCTTTCTTT. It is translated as CASSYSRPPRIMNTEAFF.

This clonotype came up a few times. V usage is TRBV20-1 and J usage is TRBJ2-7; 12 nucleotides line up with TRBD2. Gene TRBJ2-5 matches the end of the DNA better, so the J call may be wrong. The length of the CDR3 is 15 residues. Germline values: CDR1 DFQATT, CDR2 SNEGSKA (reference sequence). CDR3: CSARASGGARETQYF. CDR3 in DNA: TGCAGTGCTAGGGCTAGCGGGGGGGCCCGGGAGACCCAGTACTTC.

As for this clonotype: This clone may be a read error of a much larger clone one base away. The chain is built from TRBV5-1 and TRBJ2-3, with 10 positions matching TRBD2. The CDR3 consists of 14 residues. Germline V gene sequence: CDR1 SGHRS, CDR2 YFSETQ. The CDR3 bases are TGCGTCAGCAGCTCTAGCGGGGGAATAGATACGCAGTATTTT. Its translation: CVSSSSGGIDTQYF.

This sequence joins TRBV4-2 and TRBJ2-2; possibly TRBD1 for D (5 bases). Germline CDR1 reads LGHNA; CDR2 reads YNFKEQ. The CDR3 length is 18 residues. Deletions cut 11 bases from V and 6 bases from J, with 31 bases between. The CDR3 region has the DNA TGTGCCCGGAAAAGTGGCAGGGCCCCAGAGCATTCGGCCGGGGAGCTGTTTTTT. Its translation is CARKSGRAPEHSAGELFF.

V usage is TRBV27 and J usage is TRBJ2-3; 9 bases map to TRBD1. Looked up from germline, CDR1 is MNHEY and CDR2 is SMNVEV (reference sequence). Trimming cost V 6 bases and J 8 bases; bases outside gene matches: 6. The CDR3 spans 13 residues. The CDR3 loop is CASSAGTGLTQYF. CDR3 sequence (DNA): TGTGCCAGCAGCGCCGGGACAGGGCTTACGCAGTATTTT.